Listed here is a single TCR beta chain. Its specificity is unknown. Assay runs were performed at deep level. Assay used: immunoSEQ multiplex PCR; TCRdb lists only in-frame clones, some missing. The sample consists of 1 million to 1.2 million clones, approximately 77% of them appearing once. The data stem from a study of shared clonotypes between healthy human individuals. Healthy HIV-negative adults with no recent acute infections or vaccinations were recruited as donors. The length of the CDR3 is 17 residues. Per the germline V gene, CDR1 is SEHNR and CDR2 is FQNEAQ (reference sequence). V was clipped by 3 bases and J by 0 bases; unmatched bases: 2. Overall study results and limits: Apart from blood, nothing was sampled; tissue repertoires likely differ. Shared across four donors were around 5% of the naive CD4 clonotypes.

Sequenced: memory CD4+ T cells from PBMCs. The sample's subset: CD45RA-negative fraction. This sequence was found in a man between 18 and 29 years old in good health. Some clones in this sample may be carry-over from other donors' samples. This chain uses TRBV7-9 with TRBJ2-3, with TRBD2 identical over 14 bases. The CDR3 here is CASSLGLAGVSTDTQYF. The CDR3 coding sequence is TGTGCCAGCAGCTTGGGACTAGCGGGAGTAAGCACAGATACGCAGTATTTT.